These T cell receptor beta chains were read from a single sample in a study of T cell responses to AZD1222 COVID-19 vaccine. Profiling relied on immunoSEQ multiplex PCR, and the TCRdb table lists in-frame clones only, not all of them. This sample has 90,000 to 120,000 clones, with approximately 91% found just once. Specimen: peripheral blood, collected on day 0 of AZD1222 vaccination. Receptor source: an adult in good health. CDR3s leave out the opening cysteine and the closing phenylalanine or tryptophan. Fields, in order: CDR3 protein, V gene, J gene.

CDR3aa: SVIAGSPSNYGYT
v_gene: TRBV29-1
j_gene: TRBJ1-2

CDR3aa: ASSYGTGAYEQY
v_gene: TRBV6-5
j_gene: TRBJ2-7

CDR3aa: ASSMGGLNQPQH
v_gene: TRBV19
j_gene: TRBJ1-5

CDR3aa: ASSLQGAQEQY
v_gene: TRBV11-2
j_gene: TRBJ2-7

CDR3aa: ASSLEVGTQY
v_gene: TRBV5-1
j_gene: TRBJ2-3

CDR3aa: AISVHMRPKTGNTIY
v_gene: TRBV10-3
j_gene: TRBJ1-3

CDR3aa: ASSYFTYTDTQY
v_gene: TRBV6-5
j_gene: TRBJ2-3

CDR3aa: ASRPRLAGEDGEQF
v_gene: TRBV7-2
j_gene: TRBJ2-1

CDR3aa: ASSLDSWGGRYEQY
v_gene: TRBV11-2
j_gene: TRBJ2-7

CDR3aa: ASSLRDVGGTNNEQF
v_gene: TRBV9
j_gene: TRBJ2-1

CDR3aa: ASSQTLGEYGYT
v_gene: TRBV3-1/TRBV3-2
j_gene: TRBJ1-2

CDR3aa: ASSYSSLYEQY
v_gene: TRBV6-5
j_gene: TRBJ2-7

CDR3aa: ASHPRGSDGYT
v_gene: TRBV19
j_gene: TRBJ1-2

CDR3aa: ASSQDGLGAF
v_gene: TRBV3-1/TRBV3-2
j_gene: TRBJ1-1

CDR3aa: AWSPLSGNTIY
v_gene: TRBV30
j_gene: TRBJ1-3

CDR3aa: ASSLSGGAFNEQF
v_gene: TRBV7-2
j_gene: TRBJ2-1

CDR3aa: SARTGEDYEQY
v_gene: TRBV29-1
j_gene: TRBJ2-7

CDR3aa: ASTLGRLNQPQH
v_gene: TRBV3-1/TRBV3-2
j_gene: TRBJ1-5

CDR3aa: ASSLGSSEQY
v_gene: TRBV7-9
j_gene: TRBJ2-7

CDR3aa: ASSRDQSTDTQY
v_gene: TRBV5-4
j_gene: TRBJ2-3

CDR3aa: ASSVQGARDNEQF
v_gene: TRBV9
j_gene: TRBJ2-1

CDR3aa: ASGVGGELF
v_gene: TRBV5-1
j_gene: TRBJ2-2

CDR3aa: ASSTGTTHTGELF
v_gene: TRBV6-2/TRBV6-3
j_gene: TRBJ2-2

CDR3aa: ASSVARAAYGYT
v_gene: TRBV9
j_gene: TRBJ1-2

CDR3aa: ASRRDGVRTEAF
v_gene: TRBV2
j_gene: TRBJ1-1

CDR3aa: ASTRGSQETQY
v_gene: TRBV5-1
j_gene: TRBJ2-5

CDR3aa: AWSVKSGTEAF
v_gene: TRBV30
j_gene: TRBJ1-1

CDR3aa: ASNRGSPGTGINNEQF
v_gene: TRBV2
j_gene: TRBJ2-1

CDR3aa: ASRPITDTQY
v_gene: TRBV6-4
j_gene: TRBJ2-3

CDR3aa: ASSPGRLNTEAF
v_gene: TRBV7-9
j_gene: TRBJ1-1

CDR3aa: ASSMTGGSGATDTQY
v_gene: TRBV19
j_gene: TRBJ2-3

CDR3aa: ASSKGTGTSYGYT
v_gene: TRBV6-5
j_gene: TRBJ1-2

CDR3aa: ASSVVGDVNEQF
v_gene: TRBV9
j_gene: TRBJ2-1

CDR3aa: ASSLNNYVGYT
v_gene: TRBV7-8
j_gene: TRBJ1-2

CDR3aa: ASSLLAGTSYEQY
v_gene: TRBV5-5
j_gene: TRBJ2-7

CDR3aa: SAPEHNEQF
v_gene: TRBV20-1
j_gene: TRBJ2-1

CDR3aa: ASRAGQYNSPLH
v_gene: TRBV11-1
j_gene: TRBJ1-6

CDR3aa: SARQGDTEAF
v_gene: TRBV29-1
j_gene: TRBJ1-1

CDR3aa: ASSQDRGAEAF
v_gene: TRBV4-1
j_gene: TRBJ1-1

CDR3aa: ASSLLRRNTEAF
v_gene: TRBV5-4
j_gene: TRBJ1-1

CDR3aa: ASKEGTNYGYT
v_gene: TRBV2
j_gene: TRBJ1-2

CDR3aa: ASSQDQGYEQY
v_gene: TRBV4-1
j_gene: TRBJ2-7

CDR3aa: ASRDAAGSYEQY
v_gene: TRBV2
j_gene: TRBJ2-7

CDR3aa: ASSSVGREF
v_gene: TRBV5-4
j_gene: TRBJ2-1

CDR3aa: ASRPGTAPYEQY
v_gene: TRBV2
j_gene: TRBJ2-7

CDR3aa: SASGQPLGSNQPQH
v_gene: TRBV20-1
j_gene: TRBJ1-5

CDR3aa: ASTQGGGLVDEQF
v_gene: TRBV6-5
j_gene: TRBJ2-1

CDR3aa: ASSPQTGQGRTEAF
v_gene: TRBV18
j_gene: TRBJ1-1